This T cell receptor beta chain was retrieved from a study of T cells in Graves' hyperthyroidism and ophthalmopathy (dated by TCRdb to the late 2010s). For the study in its entirety: Peripheral blood was sampled at the time of initial diagnosis, prior to any treatment. To identify TCR V-J signatures that set the groups apart, the researchers used a discovery cohort of roughly 100 patients, made up of about 44 with Graves' ophthalmopathy and around 58 with stable Graves' hyperthyroidism. Prospective prediction of ophthalmopathy was tested in an independent validation cohort of some 20 hyperthyroidism patients and 15 to 17 patients who later progressed to ophthalmopathy. The approximately 100 discovery patients were randomly divided into training and test sets at a 7:3 ratio. The study also compared thyroid tissue and blood T-cell repertoires from about six Graves' hyperthyroidism patients. After sampling, hyperthyroidism patients received methimazole starting at 30 mg daily, and ophthalmopathy patients received high-dose intravenous methylprednisolone. The paper describes TCR Vbeta CDR3 sequencing of about 140 peripheral blood samples, made up of around 41 ophthalmopathy patients, 70 to 75 hyperthyroidism patients and 17 progressor patients.

The TCR beta CDR3 regions were amplified from RNA transcripts. The TCR CDR3 was subjected to a first round of RT-PCR using the HTBI primer set and the Qiagen OneStep RT-PCR kit. Libraries were constructed in a second round of multiplex PCR, after which size selection and purification were carried out. Libraries were sequenced paired-end with 100 bp reads on an Illumina HiSeq2000. Regarding the original processing steps: SOAPnuke was used to process the raw data, removing reads that contained adapters or uncalled bases, had a mean Phred below 15, or lacked an exact match to the constant primer or identifier. COPE v1.2.5 was used to merge high-quality paired reads, and clonotypes were defined as unique nucleotide sequences. Clonotypes were aligned to IMGT TRBV, TRBD and TRBJ reference segments using MiTCR v1.1. The analysis was restricted to V-J combinations with a frequency above 0.0001, which together covered about 99% of the repertoires. The TCS score was defined as F50 (clonal expansion) divided by E x V (chaos), with BLOSUM62-based TCRdist calculated between CDR3 peptides within each V-J. Welch's t-statistics and random forest reduced 500 to 650 V-J features to 13, which were used in a naive Bayes classifier (R e1071). Clones were called with MiXCR by TCRdb after fastp trimmed the public reads at Q25, and only in-frame beta chains were retained. One record per CDR3 amino acid sequence lists the most common genes and DNA. It is TCRdb's table, rather than the study itself, that gives the V and J calls and clone size. In all, the sample holds approximately 200,000 distinct CDR3 sequences, and 15% to 20% of those were seen once. The ten largest clonotypes hold about 45% of the sample.

Cut back by 0 bases and 1 base, the V and J ends lie 6 bases apart. CDR1 is given as MNHNS and CDR2 as SASEGT, both from the germline V gene. Reading from cysteine to phenylalanine, the CDR3 counts 14 amino acids. Here the CDR3 DNA is all that survives: 42 bases in frame from base 1. Stable Graves' hyperthyroidism was defined as the absence of progression to ophthalmopathy over 18 months of follow-up. Hyperthyroidism patients were newly diagnosed, had a disease duration of under 2 months, and were aged 18 to 65 years. Any patient with an uncontrolled infection, another autoimmune disease, pregnancy or lactation was excluded. Diagnoses relied on clinical symptoms, serum thyroxine and TRAb, thyroid ultrasound and orbital computed tomography. Ficoll-Paque density gradient centrifugation was used to isolate PBMCs from 9.5 to 10 ml of fresh peripheral blood. Total RNA was extracted using Trizol reagent, and RNA quality was assessed on an Agilent 2100 Bioanalyzer.

On the study overall, not on this receptor specifically: Ophthalmopathy was separated from stable hyperthyroidism by a 13 V-J signature model, with over 85% sensitivity and 81% to 82% specificity obtained in cross-validation and 80%/75% obtained in testing. Most expanded thyroid clonotypes (frequency above 0.001) were also found in blood, which suggests that blood repertoires may mirror thyroid immune responses. In validation, the model predicted progression to ophthalmopathy with approximately 69% sensitivity and about 72% specificity, a median of about six months before onset. No statistical method was used to set the sample size in advance, and investigators knew the group allocation.

The sample holds many counts of this clonotype. The antigen this receptor binds is unknown. No qualities accompany the bases; no much larger clone lies one base away. In this chain, TRBV6-1 is recombined with TRBJ2-5; no confident D gene assignment can be made. The receptor's source is a middle-aged man with Graves' hyperthyroidism. Sequencing used blood. The nucleotides read TGTGCCAGCAGTGAAGCCGGCAGCCAAGAGACCCAGTACTTC. Translation gives CASSEAGSQETQYF.